This TCR beta chain was sequenced for a study of blood T cell repertoires in COVID-19. Produced via immunoSEQ multiplex PCR; TCRdb's table is partial and in-frame only. The top ten clones hold 18% of a sample with 180,000 or so clones, approximately 81% of them seen once. The CDR3 runs 14 residues. Germline V gene data show CDR1 as KGHDR and CDR2 as SFDVKD. Trimming took 7 bases from V and 0 from J, leaving 9 bases between them. This sequence was found in a person aged 65 to 85 with COVID-19, enrolled during active disease. V and J are TRBV24-1 and TRBJ1-5, with D tentatively TRBD1 (5 bases). The sequencing sample was made of peripheral blood. The CDR3 DNA reads as TGTGCCACCAGGTCGGGGGATAGCAATCAGCCCCAGCATTTT. Translation: CATRSGDSNQPQHF.